Following are 20 T cell receptor beta chains from one sample sequenced in a study of shared clonotypes between healthy human individuals (dated by TCRdb to 2018 to 2020). Libraries were built with the immunoSEQ multiplex PCR assay. This is the immuneACCESS table as TCRdb keeps it, with only in-frame sequences that have V and J called. A part of the clones is gone; compared with another copy, unresolved V genes explain less than half, and the rest is unexplained. The sample contains some 470,000 clones, about 79% of them found a single time. The ten largest clones capture 10% to 15% of the sample. Sequenced: PBMCs. These receptor sequences come from a middle-aged woman in good health. Some clones in this sample may be carry-over from other donors' samples.

Concerning this clone itself: Within the sample, other DNA sequences also encode this same CDR3. The rearrangement uses TRBV5-1 and TRBJ1-1, with no clear D. In germline, CDR1 is SGHRS, CDR2 YFSETQ. V was pared by 0 bases and J by 2 bases, with 8 bases between. This CDR3 is built from 14 residues. CDR3 region: CASSLAAGNTEAFF. CDR3 in DNA: TGCGCCAGCAGCTTGGCCGCGGGAAACACTGAAGCTTTCTTT.

This clone was observed a few times. The chain recombines TRBV2 with TRBJ2-7; 8 nucleotides match TRBD1. V was pared by 4 bases and J by 1 base, with 3 bases of the junction left unmatched. There are 14 residues in the CDR3. The V gene's germline CDR1 is SNHLY and CDR2 FYNNEI. The CDR3 protein is CASSAQGASYEQYF. In DNA form, the CDR3 reads TGTGCCAGCAGTGCCCAGGGGGCGTCCTACGAGCAGTACTTC.

A few counts support this clone. CDR3 sequence (DNA): TGTGCCAGCAGCTTGGTCCCCATAAGGGGGGATCAGCCCCAGCATTTT. It is translated as CASSLVPIRGDQPQHF. The chain uses TRBV5-5 and TRBJ1-5; D possibly corresponds to TRBD1 (6 bases). Deletions cut 0 bases from V and 5 bases from J, with 15 bases between. The CDR3 contains 16 residues. The germline V gene encodes CDR1 SGHKS and CDR2 YYEKEE (reference sequence).

CDR3 nucleotide sequence: TGTGCCAGCAGGGGTCCAGCCGGGGGGTATGGCTACACCTTC. Protein product: CASRGPAGGYGYTF. J is TRBJ1-2 and V is TRBV11-2; tentative D call: TRBD1 (5 bases). Germline V lookup: CDR1 SGHAT, CDR2 FQNNGV. Trimming removed 6 bases at V and 5 bases at J, with 16 bases between. The CDR3 covers 14 residues.

The V call is TRBV9, the J call TRBJ2-6, with D hard to call. The CDR3 runs to 14 residues. From germline, CDR1 is SGDLS and CDR2 YYNGEE. Trimming removed 4 bases from V and 4 bases from J, with 9 bases in between. The CDR3 DNA is TGTGCCAGCAGCCCAAGGGCAGGGGCCAACGTCCTGACTTTC. Translation gives CASSPRAGANVLTF.

For this clone: One junction end does not reproduce the germline sequence, and a read error may be involved. This chain connects TRBV28 to TRBJ2-4; the match to TRBD1 covers 10 bases. Germline loops: CDR1 MDHEN, CDR2 SYDVKM. The CDR3 contains 16 residues. The DNA of the CDR3 is TGTGCCAGCAGTCTTGGGACAGGGGTGTATAAAACCATTCAGTACTTC. It is translated as CASSLGTGVYKTIQYF.

The chain recombines TRBV6-4 with TRBJ2-3; 10 positions match TRBD2. This CDR3 is built from 15 residues. Germline-derived CDR1 and CDR2 are MRHNA and SNTAGT. The V gene end was trimmed by 4 bases and the J gene end by 6 bases; junction bases not matched to a gene: 7. The chain's CDR3 is CASSAASGSGDTQYF. The DNA of the CDR3 is TGTGCCAGCAGTGCGGCTAGCGGGAGTGGGGATACGCAGTATTTT.

V is TRBV15 and J is TRBJ1-4; a possible D gene is TRBD1 (6 bases). CDR1 is LNHNV, CDR2 YYDKDF, per germline (reference sequence). This CDR3 comprises 15 residues. V was shortened by 1 base and J by 8 bases, with 14 bases between the two germline ends. The CDR3 loop is CATSRVRGSREKLFF. In DNA form, the CDR3 reads TGTGCCACCAGCAGAGTTAGGGGGTCGAGAGAAAAACTGTTTTTT. The whole variable domain, remainder taken from reference TRBV15 and TRBJ1-4, is DAMVIQNPRYQVTQFGKPVTLSCSQTLNHNVMYWYQQKSSQAPKLLFHYYDKDFNNEADTPDNFQSRRPNTSFCFLDIRSPGLGDTAMYLCATSRVRGSREKLFFGSGTQLSVL.

The chain couples TRBV5-4 to TRBJ1-4; 7 positions agree with TRBD1. Germline CDR1 SGHNT, CDR2 YYREEE (reference sequence). The length of the CDR3 is 14 residues. V lost 3 bases, J lost 3 bases, and 2 bases stayed unmatched. The CDR3 here is CASSSGQPNEKLFF. The CDR3 DNA reads TGTGCCAGCAGCTCGGGACAGCCTAATGAAAAACTGTTTTTT.

The chain has TRBV30 and TRBJ1-6; no clear D. This CDR3 is 11 amino acids long. In germline, CDR1 is GTSNPN, CDR2 SVGIG (reference sequence). Trimming pared 0 bases from V and 7 bases from J, leaving 1 base between. CDR3 sequence reads: CAWSVNSPLHF. For the CDR3, the DNA is TGTGCCTGGAGTGTAAATTCACCCCTCCACTTT.

The rearrangement joins TRBV2 to TRBJ2-1; TRBD2 matches 13 bases. V was pared by 5 bases and J by 6 bases, with 7 bases of the junction left unmatched. CDR1 is SNHLY and CDR2 is FYNNEI in the germline V gene. This CDR3 comprises 16 residues. CDR3 loop: CASSPRLAGGGNEQFF. Written as DNA, the CDR3 is TGTGCCAGCAGTCCCCGACTAGCGGGAGGTGGCAATGAGCAGTTCTTC.

This clone was observed a single time. The genes are TRBV7-9 and TRBJ2-1; 15 bases are shared with TRBD2. The V gene end was trimmed by 5 bases and the J gene end by 2 bases; junction bases not matched to a gene: 7. CDR3 length: 18 residues. Germline V CDR1 and CDR2: SEHNR, FQNEAQ (reference sequence). Here the CDR3 reads CASSPGLAGGSPYNEQFF. Here the CDR3 DNA reads TGTGCCAGCAGCCCGGGACTAGCGGGAGGCTCCCCCTACAATGAGCAGTTCTTC.

For this clone: This may be a read error, as it is one base from a much larger clone. The chain is built from TRBV18 and TRBJ1-1; weak D call: TRBD1 (5 bases). CDR3 length equals 14 residues. The germline gives CDR1 KGHSH, CDR2 LQKENI. The CDR3 DNA follows: TGTGCCAGCCCACCAGGGCAGTCGGCAAGGGTAGCTTTCTTT. This codes for CASPPGQSARVAFF.

CDR3 sequence (DNA): TGCGCCAGCAACCGGGCTCCAAGCAATCAGCCCCAGCATTTT. Amino acids: CASNRAPSNQPQHF. The chain couples TRBV23-1 to TRBJ1-5; no firm D call. TRBV23-1 is an open reading frame, and its role is uncertain. This CDR3 contains 14 residues. V was cut by 7 bases and J by 1 base, with 11 bases left in between.

The chain joins TRBV7-9 to TRBJ1-4, with unresolved D. With 5 bases removed from V and 0 bases from J, the gap between germline ends came to 19 bases. The CDR3 runs 18 residues. The germline V gene encodes CDR1 SEHNR and CDR2 FQNEAQ (reference sequence). The CDR3 DNA reads TGTGCCAGCAGCCCCCGACACAAGGGTGGTGCAACTAATGAAAAACTGTTTTTT. Protein product: CASSPRHKGGATNEKLFF.

The chain combines TRBV18 with TRBJ2-7; a possible D gene is TRBD1 (6 bases). Germline values: CDR1 KGHSH, CDR2 LQKENI. Trimming pared 3 bases from V and 5 bases from J, leaving 11 bases between. This CDR3 contains 13 residues. The CDR3 DNA reads TGTGCCAGCTCACCGCCCGGGACAAACGAGCAGTACTTC. This codes for CASSPPGTNEQYF.

The rearrangement links TRBV10-2 to TRBJ2-2; 9 bases align to TRBD1. Germline values: CDR1 WSHSY, CDR2 SAAADI. CDR3 length: 16 amino acids. V shed 8 bases, J shed 2 bases, and the junction held 9 bases outside the gene matches. The DNA of the CDR3 is TGCGCCAGCTTGGGGAGGGACAGGGTTAACACCGGGGAGCTGTTTTTT. Residues: CASLGRDRVNTGELFF.

This chain connects TRBV5-4 to TRBJ2-5, with 8 bases aligning to TRBD2. The CDR3 contains 16 residues. The trim removed 0 bases at V and 4 bases at J, leaving 8 bases unmatched. Germline V gene data show CDR1 as SGHNT and CDR2 as YYREEE (reference sequence). The CDR3 DNA sequence: TGTGCCAGCAGCTTGGCTATTAGCGGGAAACGAGAGACCCAGTACTTC. It specifies CASSLAISGKRETQYF.

Notes on this clone: The likely explanation is a read error, given a far larger clone one base away. The conserved final phenylalanine or tryptophan is absent from the CDR3, which likely points to a read error. V usage is TRBV7-2 and J usage is TRBJ1-5; tentatively, D is TRBD1 (5 bases). Looked up from germline, CDR1 is SGHTA and CDR2 is FQGNSA. Trimming left V 1 base short and J 7 bases short, with 17 bases between. The CDR3 runs 16 residues. The CDR3 sequence: CASSLVLGGNNQPQHL. The CDR3 DNA follows: TGTGCCAGCAGCTTAGTCTTGGGGGGGAATAACCAGCCCCAGCATCTT.

The V and J genes are TRBV4-3 and TRBJ1-5; 7 bases are a match to TRBD1. Germline V gene sequence: CDR1 LGHNA, CDR2 YSLEER. V shed 4 bases and J 5 bases; nucleotides not matched to a gene: 5. CDR3 length equals 14 residues. In DNA form, the CDR3 reads TGCGCCAGCAGCCCTAGACAGGGCCATCAGCCCCAGCATTTT. It yields the protein CASSPRQGHQPQHF.